The present T cell receptor (beta chain) was sequenced within a study of T cell repertoires in cytomegalovirus infection. Study-wide context: Well-studied HLA-B-restricted epitopes and recently identified HLA-C-restricted epitopes of CMV were both used in the study. TCR beta signatures that were public indicated CMV infection and matching HLA type.

With respect to this clonotype: Its matching antigen is unknown.

Trimming pared 2 bases from V and 2 bases from J, leaving 9 bases between. The CDR3 totals 14 residues. Germline assignment: CDR1 SGHTA and CDR2 FQGNSA. TCRdb reprocessed the reads with MiXCR, giving one entry per CDR3 protein. The repertoire holds roughly 280,000 distinct CDR3 sequences, with around 20% as singletons. The rearrangement uses TRBV7-2 and TRBJ1-1; D ambiguous. The material was cultured PBMCs, obtained from culture after CMV antigen stimulation. The clonotype originates from a human donor in good health (CMV status not recorded). Some clones in this sample may be carry-over from other donors' samples. The CDR3 sequence is CASSLNGHNTEAFF. CDR3 nucleotides: TGTGCCAGCAGCTTAAACGGTCATAACACTGAAGCTTTCTTT.